The T cell receptor beta chain described here comes from a study of OX40 agonist ivuxolimab in advanced cancers. This clone was observed a single time. Libraries were prepared by immunoSEQ multiplex PCR; TCRdb keeps only in-frame clonotypes and omits some of them. The data show fewer than 120,000 clones, with roughly 87% seen just once and approximately 0.29% held by the top ten. Germline CDR1 reads SGHTA; CDR2 reads FQGTGA. This CDR3 spans 14 amino acids. V lost 2 bases to trimming and J lost 5 bases, with 12 bases between them. This clonotype was sampled from an adult with an advanced solid tumor such as melanoma, head and neck, liver or kidney cancer. The sequenced sample was CD4+ or CD8+ T cells sorted from blood, obtained in a trial of the OX40 agonist ivuxolimab. The chain carries TRBV7-3 and TRBJ1-2; no firm D call. CDR3 region: CASSLADPGYGYTF. The CDR3 region has the DNA TGTGCCAGCAGCTTAGCTGATCCGGGGTATGGCTACACCTTC. The full variable domain, with the rest looked up from reference TRBV7-3 and TRBJ1-2, is GAGVSQTPSNKVTEKGKYVELRCDPISGHTALYWYRQSLGQGPEFLIYFQGTGAADDSGLPNDRFFAVRPEGSVSTLKIQRTERGDSAVYLCASSLADPGYGYTFGSGTRLTVV.